Detailed here is one T cell receptor (beta chain). The antigen is not known. Treatment indicated: over 15 received Ad26.COV2.S at low or high dose, single or two shots; about 5 received placebo; per-sample allocation not given. Sampling occurred on day 63 after the first vaccine or placebo injection. Only in-frame clones appear in the TCRdb table, and some are missing; sequencing was by immunoSEQ multiplex PCR. The table lists 400,000 to 450,000 clones, 75% to 95% of them singletons, with 12% in the top ten. CDR1 SGHTA and CDR2 FQGNSA come from the germline V gene. The length of the CDR3 is 14 residues. V lost 5 bases, J lost 5 bases, and 15 bases lay in between. This sample was taken from a study of Ad26.COV2.S vaccination and SARS-CoV-2 variants. Study findings and constraints: The study found similar non-spike TCR breadth in vaccine and placebo recipients.

Sequenced here: peripheral blood, sampled in a trial of Ad26.COV2.S vaccine versus placebo. The chain combines TRBV7-2 with TRBJ2-5; the D call may be TRBD1 or TRBD2 (5 bases each). The sequence was collected from a person aged 18 to 65 who received the Ad26.COV2.S COVID-19 vaccine or a placebo. CDR3 sequence (DNA): TGTGCCAGCAGCGTCACACGGGACGGGGAGACCCAGTACTTC. Amino acid sequence: CASSVTRDGETQYF.